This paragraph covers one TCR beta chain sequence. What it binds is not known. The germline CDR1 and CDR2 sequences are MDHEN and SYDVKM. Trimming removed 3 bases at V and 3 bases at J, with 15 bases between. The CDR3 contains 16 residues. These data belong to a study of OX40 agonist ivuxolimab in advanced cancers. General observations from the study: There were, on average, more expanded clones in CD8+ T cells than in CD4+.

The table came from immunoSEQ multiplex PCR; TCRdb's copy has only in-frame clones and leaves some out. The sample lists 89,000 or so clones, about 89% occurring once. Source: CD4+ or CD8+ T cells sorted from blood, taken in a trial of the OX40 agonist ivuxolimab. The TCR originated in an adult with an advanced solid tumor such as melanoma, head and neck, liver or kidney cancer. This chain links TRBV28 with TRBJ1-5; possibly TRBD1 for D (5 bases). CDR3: CASSLSKRQYNQPQHF. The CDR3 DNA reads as TGTGCCAGCAGTTTGTCAAAGCGACAGTACAATCAGCCCCAGCATTTT.